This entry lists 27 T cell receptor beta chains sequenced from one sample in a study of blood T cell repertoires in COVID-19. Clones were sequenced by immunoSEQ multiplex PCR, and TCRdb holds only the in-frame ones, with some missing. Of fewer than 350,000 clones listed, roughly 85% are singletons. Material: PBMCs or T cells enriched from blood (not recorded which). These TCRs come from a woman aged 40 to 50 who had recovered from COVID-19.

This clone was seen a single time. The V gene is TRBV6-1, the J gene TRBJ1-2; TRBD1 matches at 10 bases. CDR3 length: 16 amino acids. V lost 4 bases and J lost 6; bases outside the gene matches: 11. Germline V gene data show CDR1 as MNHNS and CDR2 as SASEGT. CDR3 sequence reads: CASSAFRTGGEDGYTF. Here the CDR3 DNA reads TGTGCCAGCAGTGCCTTTCGGACAGGGGGGGAGGATGGCTACACCTTC.

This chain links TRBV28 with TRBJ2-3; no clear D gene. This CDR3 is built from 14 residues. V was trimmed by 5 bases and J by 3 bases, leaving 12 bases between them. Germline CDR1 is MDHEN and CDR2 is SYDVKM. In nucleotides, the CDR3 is TGTGCCAGCAGTGACGTCGTGACAACAGATACGCAGTATTTT. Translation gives CASSDVVTTDTQYF.

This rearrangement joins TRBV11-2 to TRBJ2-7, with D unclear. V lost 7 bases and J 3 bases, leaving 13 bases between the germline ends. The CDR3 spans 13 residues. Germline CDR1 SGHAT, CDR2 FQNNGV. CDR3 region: CASNRAQNYEQYF. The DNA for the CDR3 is TGTGCCAGCAACCGAGCTCAAAACTACGAGCAGTACTTC.

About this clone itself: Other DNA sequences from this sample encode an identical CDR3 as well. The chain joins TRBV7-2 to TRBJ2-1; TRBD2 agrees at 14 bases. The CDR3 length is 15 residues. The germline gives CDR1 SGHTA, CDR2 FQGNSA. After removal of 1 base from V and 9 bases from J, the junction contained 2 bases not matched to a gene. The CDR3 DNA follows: TGTGCCAGCAGCTTAGGACTAGCGGGAGGGGGTGAGCAGTTCTTC. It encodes CASSLGLAGGGEQFF.

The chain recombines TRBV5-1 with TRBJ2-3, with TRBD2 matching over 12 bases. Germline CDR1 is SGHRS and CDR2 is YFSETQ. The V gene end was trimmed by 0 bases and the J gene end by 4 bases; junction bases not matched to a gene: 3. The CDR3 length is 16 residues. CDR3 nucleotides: TGCGCCAGCAGCTTGGGGACTAGCGGGACCCCAGATACGCAGTATTTT. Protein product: CASSLGTSGTPDTQYF.

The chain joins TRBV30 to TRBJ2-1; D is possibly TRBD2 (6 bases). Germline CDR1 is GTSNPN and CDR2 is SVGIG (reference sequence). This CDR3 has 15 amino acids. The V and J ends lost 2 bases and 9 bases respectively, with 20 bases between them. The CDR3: CAWSRTFDGGAEQFF. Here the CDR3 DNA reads TGTGCCTGGAGTCGGACCTTCGACGGAGGGGCTGAGCAGTTCTTC.

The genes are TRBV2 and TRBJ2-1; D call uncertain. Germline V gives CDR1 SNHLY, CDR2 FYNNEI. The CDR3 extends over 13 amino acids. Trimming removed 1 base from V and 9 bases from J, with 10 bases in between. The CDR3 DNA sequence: TGTGCCAGCAGTGAAGATACGGTGAGTGAGCAGTTCTTC. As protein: CASSEDTVSEQFF.

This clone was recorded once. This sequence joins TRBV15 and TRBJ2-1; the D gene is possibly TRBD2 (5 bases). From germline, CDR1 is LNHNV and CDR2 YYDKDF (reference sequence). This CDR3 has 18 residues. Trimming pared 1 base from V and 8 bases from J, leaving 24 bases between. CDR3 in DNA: TGTGCCACCAGCAGAGTACGGGCAGAATCGACCCTCGGGGATGAGCAGTTCTTC. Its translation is CATSRVRAESTLGDEQFF.

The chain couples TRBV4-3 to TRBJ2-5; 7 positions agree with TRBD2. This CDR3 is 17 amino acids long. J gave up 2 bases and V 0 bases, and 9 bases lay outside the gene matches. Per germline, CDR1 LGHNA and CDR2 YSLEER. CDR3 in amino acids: CASSQDPALAPQETQYF. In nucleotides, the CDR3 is TGCGCCAGCAGCCAAGATCCGGCACTAGCGCCTCAAGAGACCCAGTACTTC.

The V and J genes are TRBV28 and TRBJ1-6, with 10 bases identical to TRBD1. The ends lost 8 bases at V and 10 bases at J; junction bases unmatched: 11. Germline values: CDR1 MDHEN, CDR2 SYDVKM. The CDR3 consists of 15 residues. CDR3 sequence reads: CASLPGQGNLSPLHF. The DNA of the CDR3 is TGTGCCAGCCTCCCGGGACAGGGGAATTTGTCACCCCTCCACTTT.

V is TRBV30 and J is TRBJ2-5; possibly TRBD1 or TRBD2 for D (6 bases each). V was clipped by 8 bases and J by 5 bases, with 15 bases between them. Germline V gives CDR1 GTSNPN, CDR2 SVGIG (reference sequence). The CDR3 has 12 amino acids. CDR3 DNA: TGTGCCCGGGGGCAGGGATTGGAGACCCAGTACTTC. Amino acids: CARGQGLETQYF.

In DNA form, the CDR3 reads TGTGCCAGCAGTTCTTTGGGACTAAACATTCAGTACTTC. This codes for CASSSLGLNIQYF. The rearrangement uses TRBV13 and TRBJ2-4, with D possibly matching TRBD2 (6 bases). The germline V and J ends were trimmed by 6 bases and 6 bases, with 12 bases remaining between them. CDR1 is PRHDT, CDR2 FYEKMQ, per germline (reference sequence). This CDR3 is built from 13 residues. Full variable domain (rest looked up from reference TRBV13 and TRBJ2-4): AAGVIQSPRHLIKEKRETATLKCYPIPRHDTVYWYQQGPGQDPQFLISFYEKMQSDKGSIPDRFSAQQFSDYHSELNMSSLELGDSALYFCASSSLGLNIQYFGAGTRLSVL.

In nucleotides, the CDR3 is TGTGCCAGCAGCCCCATGGGCTTGACCTACAATGAGCAGTTCTTC. Its protein is CASSPMGLTYNEQFF. The chain couples TRBV7-3 to TRBJ2-1; D ambiguous. The CDR3 runs 15 residues. Germline V gives CDR1 SGHTA, CDR2 FQGTGA. Trimming removed 5 bases from V and 2 bases from J, with 13 bases in between.

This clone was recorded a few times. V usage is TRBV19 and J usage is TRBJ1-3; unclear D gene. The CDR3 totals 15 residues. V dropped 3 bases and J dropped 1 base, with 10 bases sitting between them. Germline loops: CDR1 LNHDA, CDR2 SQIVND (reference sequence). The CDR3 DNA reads TGTGCCAGTAGTATCAGGTCAGCTTCTGGAAACACCATATATTTT. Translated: CASSIRSASGNTIYF. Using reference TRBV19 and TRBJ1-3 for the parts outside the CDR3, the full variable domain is DGGITQSPKYLFRKEGQNVTLSCEQNLNHDAMYWYRQDPGQGLRLIYYSQIVNDFQKGDIAEGYSVSREKKESFPLTVTSAQKNPTAFYLCASSIRSASGNTIYFGEGSWLTVV.

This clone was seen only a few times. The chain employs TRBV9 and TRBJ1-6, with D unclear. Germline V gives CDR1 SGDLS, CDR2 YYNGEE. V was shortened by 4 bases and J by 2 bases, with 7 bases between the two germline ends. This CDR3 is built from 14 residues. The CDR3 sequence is CASSPQTYNSPLHF. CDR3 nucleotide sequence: TGTGCCAGCAGCCCACAGACCTATAATTCACCCCTCCACTTT. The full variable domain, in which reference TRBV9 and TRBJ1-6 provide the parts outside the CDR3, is DSGVTQTPKHLITATGQRVTLRCSPRSGDLSVYWYQQSLDQGLQFLIQYYNGEERAKGNILERFSAQQFPDLHSELNLSSLELGDSALYFCASSPQTYNSPLHFGNGTRLTVT.

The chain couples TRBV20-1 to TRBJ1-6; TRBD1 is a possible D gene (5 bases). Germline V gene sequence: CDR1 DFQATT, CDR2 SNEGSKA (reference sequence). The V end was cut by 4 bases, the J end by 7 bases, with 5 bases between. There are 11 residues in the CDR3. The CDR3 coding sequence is TGCAGTGCTACAGGGAATTCACCCCTCCACTTT. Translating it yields CSATGNSPLHF.

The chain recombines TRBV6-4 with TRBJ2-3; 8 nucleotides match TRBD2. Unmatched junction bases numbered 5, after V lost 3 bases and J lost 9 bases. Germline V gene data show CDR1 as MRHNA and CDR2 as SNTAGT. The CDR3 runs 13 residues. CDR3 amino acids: CASSETAGVTQYF. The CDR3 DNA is TGTGCCAGCAGTGAGACAGCGGGAGTCACGCAGTATTTT.

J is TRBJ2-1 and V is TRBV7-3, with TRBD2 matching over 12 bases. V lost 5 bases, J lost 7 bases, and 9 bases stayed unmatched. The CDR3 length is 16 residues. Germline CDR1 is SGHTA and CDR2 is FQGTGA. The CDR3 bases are TGTGCCAGCAGCCTGTTAGGACTAGCGGGAAGGAATGAGCAGTTCTTC. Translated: CASSLLGLAGRNEQFF.

This chain's CDR3 is CASSLSPRSSGETQYF. The CDR3 nucleotides read TGCGCCAGCAGCTTGAGTCCAAGGTCTAGCGGTGAGACCCAGTACTTC. This chain connects TRBV5-1 to TRBJ2-5; 7 bases are shared with TRBD2. This CDR3 spans 16 amino acids. Germline CDR1 is SGHRS and CDR2 is YFSETQ. The V and J ends lost 1 base and 5 bases, in that order; junction bases with no gene match: 11. The full variable domain, its missing parts supplied by reference TRBV5-1 and TRBJ2-5, is KAGVTQTPRYLIKTRGQQVTLSCSPISGHRSVSWYQQTPGQGLQFLFEYFSETQRNKGNFPGRFSGRQFSNSRSEMNVSTLELGDSALYLCASSLSPRSSGETQYFGPGTRLLVL.

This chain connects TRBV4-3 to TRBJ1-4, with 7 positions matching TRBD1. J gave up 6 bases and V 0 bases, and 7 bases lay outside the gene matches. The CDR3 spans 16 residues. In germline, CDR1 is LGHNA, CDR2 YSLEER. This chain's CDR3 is CASSQDPRQGYEKLFF. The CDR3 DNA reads TGCGCCAGCAGCCAAGATCCTCGACAGGGTTATGAAAAACTGTTTTTT.

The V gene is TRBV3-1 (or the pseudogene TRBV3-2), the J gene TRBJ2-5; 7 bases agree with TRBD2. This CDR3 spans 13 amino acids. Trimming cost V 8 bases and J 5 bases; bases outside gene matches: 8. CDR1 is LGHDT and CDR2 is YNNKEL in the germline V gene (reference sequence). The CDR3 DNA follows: TGTGCCAGCTCGTCTAGCGGCGTGGAGACCCAGTACTTC. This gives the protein CASSSSGVETQYF.

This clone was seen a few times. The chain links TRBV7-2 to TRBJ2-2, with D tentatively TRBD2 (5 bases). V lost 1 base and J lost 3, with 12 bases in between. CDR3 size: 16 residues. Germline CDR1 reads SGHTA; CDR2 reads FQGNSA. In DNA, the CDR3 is TGTGCCAGCAGCTTAGTGGTGACTATTGACACCGGGGAGCTGTTTTTT. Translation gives CASSLVVTIDTGELFF.

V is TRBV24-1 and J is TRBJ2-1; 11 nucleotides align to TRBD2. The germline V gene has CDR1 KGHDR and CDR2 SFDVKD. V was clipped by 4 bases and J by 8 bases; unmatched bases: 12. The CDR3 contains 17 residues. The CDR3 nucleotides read TGTGCCACCAGTGACCCGACTAGCGGGGCACCTGGTGATGAGCAGTTCTTC. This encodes CATSDPTSGAPGDEQFF.

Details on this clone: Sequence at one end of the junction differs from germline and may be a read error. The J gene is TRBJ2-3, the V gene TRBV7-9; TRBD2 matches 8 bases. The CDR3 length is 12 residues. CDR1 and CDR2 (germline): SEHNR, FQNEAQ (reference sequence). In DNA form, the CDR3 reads TGTGCCAGCAGCTCGGGACTAGTTCAGTCAAATTTT. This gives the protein CASSSGLVQSNF.

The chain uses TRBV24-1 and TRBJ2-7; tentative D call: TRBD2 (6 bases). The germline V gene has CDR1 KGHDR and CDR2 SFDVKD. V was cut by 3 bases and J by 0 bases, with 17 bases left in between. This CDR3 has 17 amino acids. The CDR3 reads CATSDLPGLPSSYEQYF. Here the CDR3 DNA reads TGTGCCACCAGTGATCTTCCGGGACTTCCTAGCTCCTACGAGCAGTACTTC.

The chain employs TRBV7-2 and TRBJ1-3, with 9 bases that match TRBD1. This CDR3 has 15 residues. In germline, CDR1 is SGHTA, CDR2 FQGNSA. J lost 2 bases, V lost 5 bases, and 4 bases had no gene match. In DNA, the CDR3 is TGTGCCAGCAGCATGGGACAGGGAACTGGAAACACCATATATTTT. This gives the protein CASSMGQGTGNTIYF. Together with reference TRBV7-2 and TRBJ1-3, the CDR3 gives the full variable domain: GAGVSQSPSNKVTEKGKDVELRCDPISGHTALYWYRQSLGQGLEFLIYFQGNSAPDKSGLPSDRFSAERTGGSVSTLTIQRTQQEDSAVYLCASSMGQGTGNTIYFGEGSWLTVV.

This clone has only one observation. CDR3 bases: TGCAGTGCTAGTTGGGACAGCAGTGAAAAACTGTTTTTT. Amino acid sequence: CSASWDSSEKLFF. The chain recombines TRBV20-1 with TRBJ1-4, with 7 bases that match TRBD1. Germline loops: CDR1 DFQATT, CDR2 SNEGSKA (reference sequence). The CDR3 spans 13 residues. Germline trimming cut 3 bases from V and 7 bases from J; bases unmatched to any gene: 5.